This section outlines one TCR beta chain sequence together with its context. The data were taken from a study of blood T cell repertoires in COVID-19. Study-wide context: The origin of the acute and convalescent COVID-19 samples was the United States, Italy and Spain. T cells, B-cell-depleted T cells, or PBMCs provided the cDNA or gDNA that served as material.

In the original workflow: Amplification of reference gene primers provided the estimated nucleated cell counts. Assay: immunoSEQ multiplex PCR; the TCRdb copy retains only in-frame clones and omits some. V, J and clone size derive from that table, while D and trimming were established from the DNA sequence. The repertoire holds 250,000 to 300,000 clones, with 86% as singletons. V was pared by 7 bases and J by 5 bases, with 4 bases of the junction left unmatched. The CDR3 spans 13 residues. Germline V gives CDR1 MDHEN, CDR2 SYDVKM. V gene TRBV28 combines with J gene TRBJ1-4; 7 nucleotides align to TRBD1. The sample consisted of peripheral blood. The TCR sequence derives from a woman younger than 45 with active or convalescent COVID-19. The CDR3 DNA reads TGTGCCAGCAAGGCAGGGGGGAATGAAAAACTGTTTTTT. It is translated as CASKAGGNEKLFF.